The source of this T cell receptor (beta chain) is a study of control samples from healthy donors and cancer patients. Trimming removed 5 bases from V and 0 bases from J; junction bases left unmatched: 3. The CDR3 contains 15 residues. Germline CDR1 KGHDR, CDR2 SFDVKD. Clones were sequenced by immunoSEQ multiplex PCR, and TCRdb holds only the in-frame ones, with some missing. This repertoire shows approximately 130,000 clones, around nine tenths found once; its top ten account for about 12%. Sequenced: blood. This receptor was identified in a man aged 25 to 40 in good health. The chain couples TRBV24-1 to TRBJ2-3; 8 bases line up with TRBD1. DNA of the CDR3: TGTGCCACCAGTGGCAACAGGGGGAGCACAGATACGCAGTATTTT. This sequence encodes CATSGNRGSTDTQYF.